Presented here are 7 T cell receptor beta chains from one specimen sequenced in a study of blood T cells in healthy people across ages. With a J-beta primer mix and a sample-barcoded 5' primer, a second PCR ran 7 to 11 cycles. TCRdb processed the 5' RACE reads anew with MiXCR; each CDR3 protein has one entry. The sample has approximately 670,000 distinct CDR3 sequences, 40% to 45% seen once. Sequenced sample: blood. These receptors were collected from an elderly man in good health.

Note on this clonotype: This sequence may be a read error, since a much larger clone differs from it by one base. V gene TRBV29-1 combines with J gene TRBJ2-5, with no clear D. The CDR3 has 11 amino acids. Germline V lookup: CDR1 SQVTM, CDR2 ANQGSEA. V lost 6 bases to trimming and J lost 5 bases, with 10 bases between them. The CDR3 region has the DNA TGCAGCGTCCAGGAGTTGGAGACCCAGTACTTC. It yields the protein CSVQELETQYF.

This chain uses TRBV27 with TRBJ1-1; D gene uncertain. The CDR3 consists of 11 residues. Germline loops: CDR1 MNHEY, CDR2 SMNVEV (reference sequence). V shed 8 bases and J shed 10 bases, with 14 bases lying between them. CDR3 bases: TGTGCCAGCCCGAATTCCTTCGGAGCTTTCTTT. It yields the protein CASPNSFGAFF.

CDR3 residues: CAWGLWNEQFF. DNA for the CDR3: TGTGCCTGGGGCCTCTGGAATGAGCAGTTCTTC. The rearrangement uses TRBV30 and TRBJ2-1, with D unresolved. V was shortened by 5 bases and J by 7 bases, with 9 bases between the two germline ends. Germline V gene lookup returns CDR1 GTSNPN and CDR2 SVGIG (reference sequence). CDR3 size: 11 residues.

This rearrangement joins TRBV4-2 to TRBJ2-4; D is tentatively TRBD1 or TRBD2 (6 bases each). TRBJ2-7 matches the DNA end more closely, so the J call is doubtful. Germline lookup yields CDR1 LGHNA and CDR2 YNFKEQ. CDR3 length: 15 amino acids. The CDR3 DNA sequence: TGTGCCAGCAGCCAATTAAGGGGGGCGGAGTACGAGCAGTACTTC. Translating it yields CASSQLRGAEYEQYF.

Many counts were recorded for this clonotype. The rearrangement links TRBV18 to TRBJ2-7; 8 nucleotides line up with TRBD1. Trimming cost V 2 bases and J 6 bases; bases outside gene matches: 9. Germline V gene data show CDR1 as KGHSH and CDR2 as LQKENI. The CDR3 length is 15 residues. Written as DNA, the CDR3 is TGTGCCAGCTCACCAGGACAGGGATCTTACTTCGAGCAGTACTTC. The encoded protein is CASSPGQGSYFEQYF.

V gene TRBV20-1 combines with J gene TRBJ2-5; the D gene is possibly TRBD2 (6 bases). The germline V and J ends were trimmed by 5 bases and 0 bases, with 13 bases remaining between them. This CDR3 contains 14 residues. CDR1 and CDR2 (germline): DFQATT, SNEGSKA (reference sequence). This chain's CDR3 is CSAPVRENQETQYF. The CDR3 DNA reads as TGCAGTGCTCCTGTTCGGGAGAACCAAGAGACCCAGTACTTC.

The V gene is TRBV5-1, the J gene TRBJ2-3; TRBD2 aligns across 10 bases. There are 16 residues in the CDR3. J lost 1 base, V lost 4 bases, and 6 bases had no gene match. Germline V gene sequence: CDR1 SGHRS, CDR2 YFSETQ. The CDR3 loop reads CASSAGTSVGTDTQYF. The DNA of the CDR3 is TGCGCCAGCAGCGCCGGGACTAGCGTCGGCACAGATACGCAGTATTTT.